The clone carrying this TCR beta chain was detected only once. Method: immunoSEQ multiplex PCR; TCRdb's copy keeps in-frame clones and lacks some. The data hold fewer than 700,000 clones, with over 75% observed a single time. This sample was taken from a study of shared T cell receptors in the human thymus. V gave up 5 bases and J gave up 2 bases; unmatched junction bases: 11. The CDR3 consists of 16 residues. Germline lookup yields CDR1 MNHEY and CDR2 SMNVEV (reference sequence). The same sample was also studied in work on human thymus T cells. That source reports: Related work found strong thymic repertoire overlap between unrelated individuals.

This chain links TRBV27 with TRBJ2-7; 8 bases are a match to TRBD1. Sequenced input: thymocytes. The receptor was isolated from a boy under two years old with a congenital heart defect. CDR3 sequence (DNA): TGTGCCAGCAGTGAGGGGAGACAGGGGTCTGCCTACGAGCAGTACTTC. Translated, it gives CASSEGRQGSAYEQYF.